This TCR beta chain was recorded in a study of blood T cell repertoires in COVID-19. About the research overall: In each case, the material was cDNA or gDNA derived from T cells, B-cell-depleted T cells, or PBMCs.

In the study's own analysis: Reference gene primer amplification in the assay estimated nucleated cell counts. Measured with immunoSEQ multiplex PCR; TCRdb has only the in-frame clones, and not every one. The V and J calls and clone size were taken over from that table, and D and trimming were inferred from the DNA. The repertoire consists of fewer than 400,000 clones, with about 87% occurring once and the leading ten covering less than 6.5%. Participants' reported clinical history set cohort assignment. Recovery meant two consecutive negative NP/OP PCR tests, professional clearance, or resolved symptoms. This clone appeared a single time. The CDR3 is made up of 15 amino acids. Germline values: CDR1 MDHEN, CDR2 SYDVKM. V lost 5 bases and J 5 bases, leaving 16 bases between the germline ends.

Sequenced sample: PBMCs or T cells enriched from blood (not recorded which). This rearrangement joins TRBV28 to TRBJ1-5, with a tentative D call TRBD1 (6 bases). The sequence was obtained from a man aged 30-40 years who had recovered from COVID-19. The CDR3 sequence is CASSPTGRGDQPQHF. CDR3 nucleotides: TGTGCCAGCAGTCCCACTGGGAGGGGGGATCAGCCCCAGCATTTT.